Listed below are T cell receptor beta chains from one sample, sequenced in a study of CD8 T cells in Susac syndrome. MiXCR, run by TCRdb on the immunoSEQ multiplex PCR reads, gives a single entry per CDR3 protein. This sample has roughly 250,000 distinct CDR3 sequences; 90% to 97% occur once, and the top ten carry approximately 0.094%. Sequencing was performed on CD4+ T cells from PBMCs. These receptors originate from a human donor with Susac syndrome. The CDR3 runs from the conserved cysteine through the conserved F or W. Each record gives: J gene, clone size, D gene, V gene, CDR3 DNA, CDR3 protein. D genes are given only for firm matches. Expanded clones get a size class; other rows say once, few or many, or leave the size out.

TRBJ2-7 - TRBD1 TRBV7-8 TGTGCCAGCAGCTTAGCAGGGACAGGGGTGCACGAGCAGTACTTC CASSLAGTGVHEQYF
TRBJ2-1 - TRBD2 TRBV20-1 TGCAGTGCTGCCTATAGCGGGAGGAATGAGCAGTTCTTC CSAAYSGRNEQFF
TRBJ1-4 - - TRBV20-1 TGCAGTGCTAGGTTGACAGCAACTAATGAAAAACTGTTTTTT CSARLTATNEKLFF
TRBJ2-1 - TRBD2 TRBV7-9 TGTGCCAGCAGCTTATCCAGCGGGAGCGTGGGGAATGAGCAGTTCTTC CASSLSSGSVGNEQFF
TRBJ1-2 - - TRBV20-1 TGCAGTGCTAGAGATGGAGGGTATGGCTACACCTTC CSARDGGYGYTF
TRBJ2-7 - - TRBV29-1 TGCAGCGTTGACTACACATCCTACTTCTCCTACGAGCAGTACTTC CSVDYTSYFSYEQYF
TRBJ1-4 - - TRBV20-1 TGCAGTGCCTCAGGCAGTCGAAAACTGTTTTTT CSASGSRKLFF
TRBJ1-2 - TRBD1 TRBV29-1 TGCAGCGCTGGACAGGGTAGTGACTATGGCTACACCTTC CSAGQGSDYGYTF
TRBJ1-5 - - TRBV2 TGTGCCAGCAGCCTTCCCGAGGTGCCCCAGCATTTT CASSLPEVPQHF
TRBJ1-1 - - TRBV7-3 TGTGCCAGCAGGTCTAGTGCGGACACTGAAGCTTTCTTT CASRSSADTEAFF
TRBJ2-3 - - TRBV27 TGTGTTTGTTCGGATACGCAGTATTTT CVCSDTQYF
TRBJ2-1 - TRBD1 TRBV25-1 TGTGCCAGCCAGTGGGGGGACAGGCACAATGAGCAGTTCTTC CASQWGDRHNEQFF
TRBJ2-6 - - TRBV6-6 TGTGCCAGCACCTCCACTGGGGCCAACGTCCTGACTTTC CASTSTGANVLTF
TRBJ2-1 once TRBD2 TRBV6-4 TGTGCCAGCAGTGGGGGACTAGCGGGAGCCCTGTTCTTC CASSGGLAGALFF
TRBJ2-7 - - TRBV6-5 TGTGCCAGCGGGCGGGATGCAGTAGACGAGCAGTACTTC CASGRDAVDEQYF
TRBJ1-1 - - TRBV28 TGTGCCAGCACTGTAACAGGGCACGGGAACACTGAAGCTTTCTTT CASTVTGHGNTEAFF
TRBJ1-2 - TRBD1 TRBV7-2 TGTGCCAGCAGCACATACTGGACAGGGGTAGGCTACACCTTC CASSTYWTGVGYTF